Each of the 20 T cell receptor beta chains below was sequenced from the same sample in a study of blood T cell repertoires in COVID-19. TCRdb keeps only in-frame clones here, not all; method: immunoSEQ multiplex PCR. The table records about 300,000 clones, around 88% of them present only once. Sequencing input: peripheral blood. The source of these receptors is a woman aged 30 to 39 who had recovered from COVID-19.

The V call is TRBV28, the J call TRBJ2-1; 10 bases are a match to TRBD1. The ends lost 5 bases at V and 5 bases at J; junction bases unmatched: 12. The CDR3 is made up of 17 amino acids. Germline CDR1 MDHEN, CDR2 SYDVKM. CDR3 nucleotides: TGTGCCAGCAGTGATGGACAGGGGGGCTTTTTGGACAATGAGCAGTTCTTC. The encoded protein is CASSDGQGGFLDNEQFF.

The rearrangement joins TRBV5-1 to TRBJ2-7; TRBD1 aligns across 7 bases. This CDR3 spans 15 amino acids. In germline, CDR1 is SGHRS, CDR2 YFSETQ. Trimming at V came to 2 bases and at J to 5 bases, leaving 10 bases not matched to a gene. CDR3 sequence: CASSLGANRGHEQYF. The CDR3 DNA follows: TGCGCCAGCAGCTTAGGGGCCAACAGGGGCCACGAGCAGTACTTC.

The chain combines TRBV6-6 with TRBJ1-2, with D possibly being TRBD1 (5 bases). Trimming pared 6 bases from V and 8 bases from J, leaving 16 bases between. The CDR3 is 13 residues long. The V gene's germline CDR1 is MNHNY and CDR2 SVGAGI (reference sequence). CDR3 amino acids: CASSRRVAEGYTF. The DNA for the CDR3 is TGTGCCAGCAGCCGCAGGGTGGCTGAGGGCTACACCTTC.

This sequence joins TRBV4-1 and TRBJ1-5; 7 bases fit TRBD1. CDR3 size: 15 residues. From germline, CDR1 is MGHRA and CDR2 YSYEKL. V lost 4 bases, J lost 1 base, and 4 bases stayed unmatched. The CDR3 DNA sequence: TGCGCCAGCAGCCCAACGACAGGGAGCAATCAGCCCCAGCATTTT. Amino acids: CASSPTTGSNQPQHF.

This clone was counted only a few times. The genes are TRBV21-1 and TRBJ2-5; the table's D call of TRBD2 was not tested on the DNA. TRBV21-1 is a listed pseudogene. CDR3 length: 17 amino acids. DNA of the CDR3: TGTGCCAGCAGCATCCGGGGACTAGCGGGGGCCCAAGAGACCCAGTACTTC. Translation: CASSIRGLAGAQETQYF.

The chain combines TRBV6-5 with TRBJ1-1, with D possibly being TRBD1 (5 bases). The CDR3 sequence is 14 residues long. In germline, CDR1 is MNHEY, CDR2 SVGAGI. Trimming removed 5 bases at V and 5 bases at J, with 15 bases between. CDR3 sequence reads: CASSPDHGATEAFF. The CDR3 coding sequence is TGTGCCAGCAGTCCGGACCATGGGGCTACTGAAGCTTTCTTT.

The chain has TRBV18 and TRBJ2-7; 7 nucleotides line up with TRBD1. The V gene end was trimmed by 3 bases and the J gene end by 4 bases; junction bases not matched to a gene: 6. Germline CDR1 reads KGHSH; CDR2 reads LQKENI. CDR3 length equals 14 residues. The CDR3 nucleotides read TGTGCCAGCTCACCCGGACAGGAGATATACGAGCAGTACTTC. It codes for CASSPGQEIYEQYF.

A note on this clone: The sample contains more than one DNA sequence encoding this CDR3. The rearrangement joins TRBV12-3 or TRBV12-4 to TRBJ2-3; no reliable D call. Between the trimmed V and J ends, which lost 5 bases and 2 bases, there was a span of 5 bases. This CDR3 comprises 12 residues. CDR3 sequence (DNA): TGTGCCAGCAGTCTTTCCACAGATACGCAGTATTTT. It is translated as CASSLSTDTQYF.

This clone was seen more than once but under ten times. The rearrangement links TRBV3-1 (or the pseudogene TRBV3-2) to TRBJ2-5; unclear D gene. The germline gives CDR1 LGHDT, CDR2 YNNKEL (reference sequence). V was trimmed by 5 bases and J by 7 bases, leaving 11 bases between them. This CDR3 has 12 amino acids. The CDR3 sequence is CASSESVPTQYF. For the CDR3, the DNA is TGTGCCAGCAGCGAAAGCGTCCCGACCCAGTACTTC.

The V and J genes are TRBV19 and TRBJ2-7; TRBD2 agrees at 11 bases. The length of the CDR3 is 16 residues. The junction had 8 bases not matched to a gene; V was cut back by 2 bases and J by 5 bases. From germline, CDR1 is LNHDA and CDR2 SQIVND (reference sequence). CDR3 bases: TGTGCCAGTAGTATATCGGCTAGCGGGGGGTTCGACGAGCAGTACTTC. Amino acids: CASSISASGGFDEQYF.

This clone was detected a few times. CDR3 loop: CASSLDLDDEQFF. The DNA for the CDR3 is TGCGCCAGCAGTCTAGACTTAGACGATGAGCAGTTCTTC. This chain connects TRBV5-1 to TRBJ2-1; D is uncertain. Germline V gene data show CDR1 as SGHRS and CDR2 as YFSETQ. V was cut by 5 bases and J by 8 bases, with 14 bases left in between. The CDR3 has 13 amino acids.

The chain joins TRBV28 to TRBJ1-5; D unresolved. This CDR3 has 15 amino acids. Germline CDR1 is MDHEN and CDR2 is SYDVKM. With 7 bases removed from V and 3 bases from J, the gap between germline ends came to 16 bases. In DNA, the CDR3 is TGTGCCAGCAAACCGGGAAGGATCATCAATCAGCCCCAGCATTTT. It yields the protein CASKPGRIINQPQHF.

The chain is built from TRBV7-2 and TRBJ1-5, with D perhaps TRBD1 (5 bases). This CDR3 spans 14 amino acids. V gave up 3 bases and J gave up 2 bases, with 8 bases separating them. Germline V gene lookup returns CDR1 SGHTA and CDR2 FQGNSA. DNA for the CDR3: TGTGCCAGCAGCTTGTCGGGGGGCAATCAGCCCCAGCATTTT. Protein: CASSLSGGNQPQHF.

The V gene is TRBV2, the J gene TRBJ2-5, with D possibly being TRBD1 (5 bases). This CDR3 region has 13 residues. Trimming took off 4 bases at V and 2 bases at J, with 8 bases between the two ends. Germline V gene lookup returns CDR1 SNHLY and CDR2 FYNNEI. In DNA, the CDR3 is TGTGCCAGCAGTGGACAGAGACAAGAGACCCAGTACTTC. It codes for CASSGQRQETQYF. The full variable domain, in which reference TRBV2 and TRBJ2-5 provide the parts outside the CDR3, is EPEVTQTPSHQVTQMGQEVILRCVPISNHLYFYWYRQILGQKVEFLVSFYNNEISEKSEIFDDQFSVERPDGSNFTLKIRSTKLEDSAMYFCASSGQRQETQYFGPGTRLLVL.

The chain employs TRBV29-1 and TRBJ2-5, with TRBD1 identical over 10 bases. The ends lost 6 bases at V and 7 bases at J; junction bases unmatched: 2. The CDR3 extends over 11 amino acids. Germline lookup yields CDR1 SQVTM and CDR2 ANQGSEA. CDR3 sequence (DNA): TGCAGCGTCCGGGACAGGGGGACCCAGTACTTC. Encoded protein: CSVRDRGTQYF.

This clone was detected only once. This sequence joins TRBV5-1 and TRBJ1-4; possibly TRBD1 for D (6 bases). CDR1 and CDR2 from the germline V gene are SGHRS and YFSETQ. The CDR3 contains 14 residues. Trimming removed 2 bases from V and 7 bases from J, with 12 bases in between. CDR3: CASSFQGIGEKLFF. The DNA of the CDR3 is TGCGCCAGCAGCTTTCAGGGGATAGGTGAAAAACTGTTTTTT.

The V gene is TRBV13, the J gene TRBJ2-5; 14 bases fit TRBD2. This CDR3 comprises 15 residues. V was clipped by 5 bases and J by 5 bases; unmatched bases: 4. From germline, CDR1 is PRHDT and CDR2 FYEKMQ (reference sequence). CDR3 loop: CASSPRLAGGETQYF. Here the CDR3 DNA reads TGTGCCAGCAGCCCCCGACTAGCGGGGGGGGAGACCCAGTACTTC.

The chain couples TRBV5-1 to TRBJ2-3; D gene uncertain. Germline CDR1 reads SGHRS; CDR2 reads YFSETQ. The CDR3 contains 16 residues. V dropped 3 bases and J dropped 6 bases, with 20 bases sitting between them. CDR3 loop: CASSSTLGHLPDTQYF. The CDR3 DNA reads TGCGCCAGCAGCTCGACCTTGGGCCACCTTCCGGATACGCAGTATTTT.

This chain uses TRBV5-6 with TRBJ2-1; 9 bases are shared with TRBD1. Looked up from germline, CDR1 is SGHDT and CDR2 is YYEEEE. V shed 3 bases, J shed 10 bases, and the junction held 5 bases outside the gene matches. This CDR3 is 13 amino acids long. CDR3 DNA sequence: TGTGCCAGCAGCTCGGACAGGGGTGGGGAGCAGTTCTTC. As protein: CASSSDRGGEQFF.

This chain joins TRBV5-4 and TRBJ1-3, with 9 bases fitting TRBD1. The CDR3 totals 16 residues. Germline V gene data show CDR1 as SGHNT and CDR2 as YYREEE (reference sequence). V lost 0 bases and J lost 7; bases outside the gene matches: 8. DNA for the CDR3: TGTGCCAGCAGCTTGGACAGGGGGCTATTGGGTAACACCATATATTTT. This encodes CASSLDRGLLGNTIYF.